This T cell receptor beta chain derives from a study of CD8 T cells in ankylosing spondylitis. General study findings and limits: Reports say disease-linked clones showed up significantly more in matched ankylosing spondylitis synovial fluid. Earlier authors reported some of these motif variants in reactive arthritis synovial fluid and blood. Characteristic of ankylosing spondylitis blood, it appeared, was a TCR beta motif comprising about eight highly homologous variants. Relatively rare in peripheral blood, disease-linked clones were also CD8+.

Library preparation for TCR beta used quantitative 5'-RACE with molecular barcodes. TCRdb reanalysed the 5' RACE reads using MiXCR and keeps one entry per CDR3 protein. The profile covers around 770,000 distinct CDR3 sequences, with 19% appearing a single time and around 19% taken by the ten largest. The CDR3 contains 14 residues. CDR1 is SGDLS and CDR2 is YYNGEE in the germline V gene. V lost 5 bases and J lost 8; bases outside the gene matches: 9. The sample holds a few counts of this clonotype. Its antigen is as yet unknown. Sequencing was performed on blood, either unsorted or a sorted T cell fraction (not recorded which). The source of this sequence is a male donor with ankylosing spondylitis. V usage is TRBV9 and J usage is TRBJ1-2, with 10 bases that match TRBD1. CDR3 coding DNA: TGTGCCAGCAGTCCAGAGGGACAGGGGCGAGGCTACACCTTC. The encoded protein is CASSPEGQGRGYTF.